This section outlines one T cell receptor beta chain sequence together with its context. The V gene end was trimmed by 5 bases and the J gene end by 5 bases; junction bases not matched to a gene: 7. The germline CDR1 and CDR2 sequences are SGHRS and YFSETQ. CDR3 length: 14 residues. This sample is part of a study of T cell changes during pregnancy in multiple sclerosis. Clones were read by immunoSEQ multiplex PCR, and TCRdb kept only the in-frame ones, dropping some. The sample carries approximately 63,000 clones, 91% recorded once. This chain links TRBV5-1 with TRBJ2-1; TRBD1 matches 7 bases. Here the sequenced sample was peripheral blood, taken after pregnancy. The receptor comes from a female donor in good health, enrolled as a control in a pregnancy study. CDR3 bases: TGCGCCAGCAGGGAACAGGGGAGTAACAATGAGCAGTTCTTC. Translating it yields CASREQGSNNEQFF.